This T cell receptor (beta chain) was retrieved from a study of CD8+CD57+ T cells in acquired aplastic anemia. Points from the study as a whole: Patient and control CD8+ Simpson's diversity was not significantly different.

For this clonotype: Its antigen is currently unknown.

Sequencing involved patients with CD8+CD57+ cell expansion previously shown by flow cytometry. The template for TCR beta VDJ and CDR3 sequence profiling was genomic DNA. TCRdb independently ran MiXCR on the reads; one entry per CDR3 protein. The sample lists approximately 300,000 distinct CDR3 sequences, 45% to 65% occurring once. Sequencing was performed on sorted CD4+, CD8+, or CD8+CD57+ T cells (not recorded which) from PBMCs. This sequence was found in a human donor with aplastic anemia.

The CDR3 is CASSLAVHRGGDTGELFF. The CDR3 coding sequence is TGTGCCAGCAGCTTAGCTGTACACAGGGGAGGGGACACCGGGGAGCTGTTTTTT. The chain couples TRBV7-6 to TRBJ2-2, with D perhaps TRBD1 or TRBD2 (7 bases each). V lost 0 bases to trimming and J lost 3 bases, with 17 bases between them. Per the germline V gene, CDR1 is SGHVS and CDR2 is FNYEAQ. The CDR3 length is 18 residues.